One T cell receptor (beta chain) is described in this entry. The antigen remains unidentified. The sample is drawn from a study of cytomegalovirus exposure and HLA in healthy donors. Study results and caveats: In vitro, three CMV-associated chains proved specific for CMV antigens. It was reportedly the case that the classifier diagnosed cytomegalovirus status with high specificity and sensitivity.

Germline V CDR1 and CDR2: MNHEY, SMNVEV (reference sequence). V was cut by 2 bases and J by 0 bases, with 9 bases left in between. The CDR3 spans 15 residues. In the PCR, 60 Vbeta and 13 Jbeta primers were used. This table comes from immunoSEQ multiplex PCR, and its TCRdb copy is limited to in-frame clones, with some not included. The profile covers tens of thousands of clones, with 60% to 85% appearing a single time and about 3.6% taken by the ten largest. The sequenced material came from PBMCs. This receptor was obtained from a middle-aged woman in good health and CMV-seropositive. This rearrangement joins TRBV27 to TRBJ2-3; tentatively, D is TRBD2 (6 bases). The chain's CDR3 is CASSLGGTSTDTQYF. CDR3 in DNA: TGTGCCAGCAGTTTAGGCGGGACTAGCACAGATACGCAGTATTTT.